The present entry profiles one T cell receptor beta chain with its context. Its cognate antigen is unknown. The CDR3 totals 16 residues. Trimming left V 1 base short and J 0 bases short, with 9 bases between. Looked up from germline, CDR1 is SGHTA and CDR2 is FQGNSA. This entry comes from a study of radiation and T cells in renal cell carcinoma. Study results and limitations: No pretreatment tumor biopsies were available for baseline clonotypes.

Some clones are missing from TCRdb's copy, which holds only in-frame ones; the method was immunoSEQ multiplex PCR. The data show just over 95,000 clones, around 84% seen once. As for time point: blood 4 weeks post-SBRT, at nephrectomy. This sample's treatment: 15 Gy SBRT to primary tumor, nephrectomy 4 weeks later. Sequenced material: blood, taken from a patient whose treatment included radiotherapy and nephrectomy. This TCR derives from a man between 60 and 75 years old with renal cell carcinoma. The J gene is TRBJ2-2, the V gene TRBV7-2, with TRBD1 as a possible D gene (5 bases). Here the CDR3 reads CASSLVSRANTGELFF. The CDR3 DNA reads TGTGCCAGCAGCTTAGTAAGCAGGGCGAACACCGGGGAGCTGTTTTTT.